This T cell receptor beta chain was obtained from a study of PD-1 blockade in classical Hodgkin lymphoma. All trial patients relapsed after autologous stem cell transplantation. Libraries were prepared by immunoSEQ multiplex PCR; TCRdb keeps only in-frame clonotypes and omits some of them. The sample has more than 140,000 clones, approximately 81% seen once. This sample comprised peripheral blood mononuclear cells (PBMCs), obtained before the second cycle of nivolumab. This clonotype was obtained from a human donor with classical Hodgkin lymphoma.

CDR3 sequence: CASSPVAGGPPDTQYF. CDR3 DNA: TGTGCCAGCAGCCCGGTAGCGGGGGGGCCTCCAGATACGCAGTATTTT. This rearrangement joins TRBV5-4 to TRBJ2-3; 11 bases line up with TRBD2. Germline loops: CDR1 SGHNT, CDR2 YYREEE (reference sequence). The CDR3 runs to 16 residues. The junction had 8 bases not matched to a gene; V was cut back by 4 bases and J by 4 bases.